This section outlines one TCR beta chain sequence together with its context. This entry belongs to a study of blood T cell repertoires in COVID-19. The wider study: COVID-19 samples collected from the United States, Italy and Spain covered acute and convalescent phases.

Profiled with immunoSEQ multiplex PCR; TCRdb holds only in-frame clones, not every one. Of hundreds of thousands of clones listed, 70% to 90% were seen once; the top ten hold around 1.2%. The CDR3 is 11 amino acids. V gave up 11 bases and J gave up 3 bases, with 10 bases separating them. The germline gives CDR1 LNHDA, CDR2 SQIVND (reference sequence). This sequence originates from a woman in her thirties or forties with acute COVID-19. The source material was PBMCs or T cells enriched from blood (not recorded which). The chain uses TRBV19 and TRBJ1-1; D is uncertain. CDR3 in amino acids: CASLLYTEAFF. CDR3 nucleotides: TGTGCCTCCCTACTTTACACTGAAGCTTTCTTT.